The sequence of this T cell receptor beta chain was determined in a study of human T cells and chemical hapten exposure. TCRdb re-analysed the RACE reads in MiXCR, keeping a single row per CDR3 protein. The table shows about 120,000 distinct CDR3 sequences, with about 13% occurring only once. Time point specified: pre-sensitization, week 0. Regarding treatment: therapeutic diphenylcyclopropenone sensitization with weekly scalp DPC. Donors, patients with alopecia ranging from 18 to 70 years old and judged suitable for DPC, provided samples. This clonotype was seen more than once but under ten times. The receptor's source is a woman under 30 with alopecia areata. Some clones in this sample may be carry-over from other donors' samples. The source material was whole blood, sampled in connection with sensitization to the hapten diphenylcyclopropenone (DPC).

CDR3 sequence: CASSEAGLAGLRGDTQYF. DNA of the CDR3: TGTGCCAGCAGTGAAGCCGGACTAGCGGGTTTACGGGGAGATACGCAGTATTTT. The chain links TRBV2 to TRBJ2-3, with TRBD2 matching over 11 bases. The V gene's germline CDR1 is SNHLY and CDR2 FYNNEI. Unmatched junction bases numbered 10, after V lost 0 bases and J lost 5 bases. This CDR3 has 18 amino acids.